This record looks at one T cell receptor (beta chain) sequence and its context. The target antigen is unknown. From the germline J gene comes the end of the CDR3, since the read stops 3 residues before it. The V and J ends lost 5 bases and 8 bases respectively, with 7 bases between them. CDR1 is PRHDT and CDR2 is FYEKMQ in the germline V gene (reference sequence). The CDR3 contains 11 residues. This table comes from immunoSEQ multiplex PCR, and its TCRdb copy is limited to in-frame clones, with some not included. The sample is made up of 12,000 to 15,000 clones, and the top ten hold roughly 3.8% of it. The data were obtained in a study of Tregs in tolerant kidney transplant recipients. The nonmyeloablative bone marrow transplants came from related graft donors, with transient mixed chimerism. Unstimulated regulatory T cells (CD4+CD25+CD127-), CD4+CD25- non-regulatory cells, CD4 and CD8 cells were FACS-sorted from thawed PBMCs.

Findings and caveats of the study: Antigen-driven expansion was suggested because donor-specific Tregs expanded more than all Tregs in tolerant patients. Nucleotide sequences could not be compared across some patients' samples due to primer changes.

The chain carries TRBV13 and TRBJ2-1; no reliable D call. This clonotype was obtained from a human patient who received a combined kidney and bone marrow transplant. Among the T cells, some may be from the graft donor. This specimen consisted of CD4+ T cells from blood (PBMCs), obtained 12 months after the transplant. CDR3 loop: CASSPLDEQFF. The covered CDR3 bases are TGTGCCAGCAGCCCCTTAGATGAG.